This T cell receptor beta chain was recorded in a study of T cell responses to AZD1222 COVID-19 vaccine. With V trimmed by 7 bases and J by 4 bases, 3 bases remained unmatched. The CDR3 contains 12 residues. From germline, CDR1 is LNHDA and CDR2 SQIVND (reference sequence). Here immunoSEQ multiplex PCR was the method, and the copy in TCRdb shows in-frame clones only, minus some. The sample consists of nearly 95,000 clones, around 90% of them appearing once. The sequenced sample was peripheral blood, obtained on day 0 of AZD1222 vaccination. The gene calls are TRBV19 and TRBJ1-1; 7 nucleotides align to TRBD1. The clonotype originates from an adult in good health. In DNA, the CDR3 is TGTGCCAGTAATGACAGGGTCACTGAAGCTTTCTTT. As protein: CASNDRVTEAFF. Full variable domain (outside the CDR3, taken from reference TRBV19 and TRBJ1-1): DGGITQSPKYLFRKEGQNVTLSCEQNLNHDAMYWYRQDPGQGLRLIYYSQIVNDFQKGDIAEGYSVSREKKESFPLTVTSAQKNPTAFYLCASNDRVTEAFFGQGTRLTVV.